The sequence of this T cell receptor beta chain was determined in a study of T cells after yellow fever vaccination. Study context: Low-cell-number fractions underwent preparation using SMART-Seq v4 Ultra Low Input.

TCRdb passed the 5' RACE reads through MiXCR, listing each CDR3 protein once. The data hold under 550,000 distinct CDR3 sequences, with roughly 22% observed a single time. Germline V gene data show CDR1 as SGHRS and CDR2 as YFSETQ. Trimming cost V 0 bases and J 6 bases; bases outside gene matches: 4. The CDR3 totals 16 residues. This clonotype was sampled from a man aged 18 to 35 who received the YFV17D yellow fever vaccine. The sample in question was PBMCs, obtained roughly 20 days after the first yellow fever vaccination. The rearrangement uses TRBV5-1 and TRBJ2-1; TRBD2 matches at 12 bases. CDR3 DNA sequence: TGCGCCAGCAGCTTGGGATCTAGCGGGGGGGCCAATGAGCAGTTCTTC. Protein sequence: CASSLGSSGGANEQFF.